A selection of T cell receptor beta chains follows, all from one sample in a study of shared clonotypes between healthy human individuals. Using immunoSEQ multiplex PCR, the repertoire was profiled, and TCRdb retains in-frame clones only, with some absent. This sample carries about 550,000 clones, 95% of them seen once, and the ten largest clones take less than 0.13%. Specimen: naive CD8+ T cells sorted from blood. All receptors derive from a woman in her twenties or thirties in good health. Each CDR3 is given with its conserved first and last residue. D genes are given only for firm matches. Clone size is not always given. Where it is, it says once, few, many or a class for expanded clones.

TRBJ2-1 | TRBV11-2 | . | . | CASSSSFHNEQFF | TGTGCCAGCAGCTCCAGTTTCCACAATGAGCAGTTCTTC
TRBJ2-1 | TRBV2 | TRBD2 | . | CASSPSGQQFF | TGTGCCAGCAGTCCTAGCGGCCAGCAGTTCTTC
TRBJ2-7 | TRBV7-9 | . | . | CASSLGGGGTYEQYF | TGTGCCAGCAGTTTAGGGGGAGGGGGCACCTACGAGCAGTACTTC
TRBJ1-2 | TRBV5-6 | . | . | CASSIGGPGAYGAGYTF | TGTGCCAGCAGCATTGGTGGTCCGGGGGCTTACGGTGCGGGCTACACCTTC
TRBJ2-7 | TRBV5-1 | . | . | CASSIDETPAYEQYF | TGCGCCAGCAGCATTGATGAGACCCCCGCCTACGAGCAGTACTTC
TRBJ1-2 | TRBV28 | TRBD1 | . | CASSRDRDNGYTF | TGTGCCAGCAGTAGGGACAGGGACAATGGCTACACCTTC
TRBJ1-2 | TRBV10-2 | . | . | CASSGDGADDDGYTF | TGCGCCAGCAGTGGGGACGGGGCCGACGATGATGGCTACACCTTC
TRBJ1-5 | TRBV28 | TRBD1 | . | CASSRISSGTGNFYSNQPQHF | TGTGCCAGCAGTCGAATTTCGTCCGGGACAGGGAATTTCTATAGCAATCAGCCCCAGCATTTT
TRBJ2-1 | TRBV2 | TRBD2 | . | CASSISGGAFF | TGTGCCAGCAGTATTAGCGGGGGGGCGTTCTTC
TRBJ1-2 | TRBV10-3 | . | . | CAISEVLGGHYGYTF | TGTGCCATCAGTGAGGTGTTGGGGGGGCACTATGGCTACACCTTC
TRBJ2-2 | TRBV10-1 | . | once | CASSETRAGANTGELFF | TGCGCCAGCAGTGAAACGAGGGCAGGAGCAAACACCGGGGAGCTGTTTTTT
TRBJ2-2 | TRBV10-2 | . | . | CASTGVNTGELFF | TGCGCCAGCACCGGAGTTAACACCGGGGAGCTGTTTTTT
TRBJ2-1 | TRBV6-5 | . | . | CASSYGDEQFF | TGTGCCAGCAGTTACGGGGATGAGCAGTTCTTC
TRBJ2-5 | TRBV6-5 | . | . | CASSPLGHPPETQYF | TGTGCCAGCAGCCCCCTAGGTCACCCCCCAGAGACCCAGTACTTC
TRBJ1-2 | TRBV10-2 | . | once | CASRAGEGYGYTF | TGCGCCAGCAGGGCAGGGGAGGGCTATGGCTACACCTTC
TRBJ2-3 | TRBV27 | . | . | CASSSSWTSTQYF | TGTGCCAGCAGTTCCAGTTGGACCTCTACGCAGTATTTT
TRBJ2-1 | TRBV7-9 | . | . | CASSPEGSRGEQFF | TGTGCCAGCAGCCCAGAAGGCTCTAGGGGTGAGCAGTTCTTC
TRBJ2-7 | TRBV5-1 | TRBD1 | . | CASGPGTGYSYEQYF | TGCGCCAGCGGCCCCGGGACAGGGTACTCCTACGAGCAGTACTTC
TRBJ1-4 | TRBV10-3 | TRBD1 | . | CAIRAQGLNEKLFF | TGTGCCATCAGGGCACAGGGGCTTAATGAAAAACTGTTTTTT
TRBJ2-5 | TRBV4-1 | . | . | CASSQVGLQETQYF | TGCGCCAGCAGCCAAGTCGGTCTCCAAGAGACCCAGTACTTC
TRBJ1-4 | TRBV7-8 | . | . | CASSAMGGREKLFF | TGTGCCAGCAGCGCGATGGGTGGCCGTGAAAAACTGTTTTTT
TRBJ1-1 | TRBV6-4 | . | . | CASSRSAKSGTEAFF | TGTGCCAGCAGTCGGTCGGCGAAGAGTGGCACTGAAGCTTTCTTT
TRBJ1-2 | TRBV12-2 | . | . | CASRVGQGDANYGYTF | TGTGCAAGTCGCGTGGGACAGGGGGACGCTAACTATGGCTACACCTTC
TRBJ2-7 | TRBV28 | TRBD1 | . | CASSLYQGAHLYEQYF | TGTGCCAGCAGCCTATATCAGGGGGCGCATCTCTACGAGCAGTACTTC
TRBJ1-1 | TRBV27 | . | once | CASLFLRGLSVEAFF | TGTGCCAGCCTGTTCTTGCGGGGGCTCTCTGTTGAAGCTTTCTTT
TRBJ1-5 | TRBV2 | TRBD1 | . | CASTPGQGLQPQHF | TGTGCCAGCACCCCGGGACAGGGGTTGCAGCCCCAGCATTTT
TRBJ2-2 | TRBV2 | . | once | CASSEFRTLGVTGELFF | TGTGCCAGCAGTGAGTTCCGGACTTTGGGGGTCACCGGGGAGCTGTTTTTT
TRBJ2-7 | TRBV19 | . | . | CASRPSGFYEQYF | TGTGCCAGCCGACCCTCGGGGTTCTACGAGCAGTACTTC
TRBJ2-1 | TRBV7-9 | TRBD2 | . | CASSLTSGPDNEQFF | TGTGCCAGCAGTTTGACTAGCGGCCCGGATAATGAGCAGTTCTTC
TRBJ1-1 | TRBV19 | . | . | CATSPSWVSNTEAFF | TGTGCCACCTCCCCCTCTTGGGTATCGAACACTGAAGCTTTCTTT
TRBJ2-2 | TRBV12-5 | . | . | CASGLVKGTGELFF | TGTGCTAGTGGTTTGGTAAAGGGTACCGGGGAGCTGTTTTTT
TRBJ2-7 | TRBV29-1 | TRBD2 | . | CSVKTSRAPYEQYF | TGCAGCGTTAAGACTAGCAGGGCCCCCTACGAGCAGTACTTC
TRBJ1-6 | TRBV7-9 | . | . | CASSQGGAVHSPLHF | TGTGCCAGCAGCCAGGGAGGGGCTGTACATTCACCCCTCCACTTT
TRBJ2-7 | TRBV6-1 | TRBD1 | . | CASSEHRGRFYEQYF | TGTGCCAGCAGTGAACACAGGGGGCGATTCTACGAGCAGTACTTC
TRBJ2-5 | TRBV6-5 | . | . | CASSYSRAGEGQYF | TGTGCCAGCAGTTACTCGAGGGCCGGTGAGGGCCAGTACTTC
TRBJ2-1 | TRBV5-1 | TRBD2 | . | CASSFGLAGLSYNEQFF | TGCGCCAGCAGCTTCGGACTAGCCGGCCTCTCCTACAATGAGCAGTTCTTC